The 14 T cell receptor beta chains below all came from one sample that was sequenced in a study of T cell responses to AZD1222 COVID-19 vaccine. TCRdb keeps only in-frame clones here, not all; method: immunoSEQ multiplex PCR. The data contain about 150,000 clones, 85% to 90% of them seen just once; the ten biggest clones take up about 9%. This material consisted of peripheral blood, taken 28 days after the second AZD1222 dose. The receptors stem from an adult who received the AZD1222 COVID-19 vaccine.

The chain employs TRBV4-2 and TRBJ2-5, with D possibly being TRBD2 (5 bases). Germline values: CDR1 LGHNA, CDR2 YNFKEQ. This CDR3 comprises 14 residues. Trimming removed 0 bases from V and 5 bases from J, with 10 bases in between. The CDR3 loop reads CASSQEQRGETQYF. In DNA, the CDR3 is TGTGCCAGCAGCCAAGAGCAACGCGGGGAGACCCAGTACTTC.

The chain joins TRBV7-8 to TRBJ1-1; 8 bases align to TRBD1. The CDR3 extends over 15 amino acids. From germline, CDR1 is SGHVS and CDR2 FQNEAQ. V lost 5 bases, J lost 0 bases, and 5 bases stayed unmatched. CDR3 sequence reads: CASSTWTGMNTEAFF. DNA for the CDR3: TGTGCCAGCAGCACCTGGACAGGGATGAACACTGAAGCTTTCTTT.

This rearrangement joins TRBV5-1 to TRBJ1-2, with D possibly being TRBD1 (6 bases). V was shortened by 6 bases and J by 8 bases, with 20 bases between the two germline ends. CDR1 and CDR2 from the germline V gene are SGHRS and YFSETQ. This CDR3 comprises 14 residues. CDR3 DNA sequence: TGCGCCAGCAATGCAGAAGGGGGGCCCTTGGGCTACACCTTC. Protein product: CASNAEGGPLGYTF. The variable domain in full, completed from reference TRBV5-1 and TRBJ1-2, reads KAGVTQTPRYLIKTRGQQVTLSCSPISGHRSVSWYQQTPGQGLQFLFEYFSETQRNKGNFPGRFSGRQFSNSRSEMNVSTLELGDSALYLCASNAEGGPLGYTFGSGTRLTVV.

This clone showed up just once. The V gene is TRBV27, the J gene TRBJ1-1, with D possibly TRBD1 on 6 matching bases. Germline loops: CDR1 MNHEY, CDR2 SMNVEV (reference sequence). The ends were cut back, 0 bases at V and 7 bases at J, with 12 bases in the middle. The CDR3 contains 14 residues. CDR3 residues: CASSLSGGRSEAFF. CDR3 DNA sequence: TGTGCCAGCAGTTTATCAGGGGGACGTAGTGAAGCTTTCTTT.

The chain uses TRBV30 and TRBJ2-2, with a weak D call TRBD2 (5 bases). The CDR3 spans 12 residues. Trimming removed 8 bases from V and 3 bases from J, with 10 bases in between. Per the germline V gene, CDR1 is GTSNPN and CDR2 is SVGIG (reference sequence). The CDR3 reads CAHRGYTGELFF. The CDR3 nucleotides read TGTGCCCATCGGGGATACACCGGGGAGCTGTTTTTT.

This chain connects TRBV7-6 to TRBJ1-4; the D gene is possibly TRBD1 (5 bases). CDR3 length: 16 amino acids. Trimming shortened V by 2 bases and J by 5 bases, and 15 bases separated the two germline ends. Looked up from germline, CDR1 is SGHVS and CDR2 is FNYEAQ. The CDR3 protein is CASSLWDDDQNEKLFF. The CDR3 bases are TGTGCCAGCAGCTTATGGGACGACGACCAAAATGAAAAACTGTTTTTT.

The genes are TRBV5-4 and TRBJ2-1, with a possible D match to TRBD1 (6 bases). This CDR3 region has 14 residues. Between the trimmed V and J ends, which lost 4 bases and 2 bases, there was a span of 10 bases. Germline CDR1 is SGHNT and CDR2 is YYREEE (reference sequence). CDR3 sequence (DNA): TGTGCCAGCAGCCGCGGACAGACCTACAATGAGCAGTTCTTC. Its translation is CASSRGQTYNEQFF.

The gene calls are TRBV2 and TRBJ2-7, with D maybe TRBD2 (5 bases). CDR1 SNHLY and CDR2 FYNNEI come from the germline V gene. This CDR3 has 14 residues. V lost 7 bases, J lost 7 bases, and 20 bases lay in between. CDR3 amino acids: CASNRAESYGEQYF. CDR3 DNA: TGTGCCAGCAACCGAGCGGAGAGCTACGGGGAGCAGTACTTC.

The genes are TRBV7-6 and TRBJ2-7, with 8 bases that match TRBD1. J gave up 5 bases and V 4 bases, and 4 bases lay outside the gene matches. The CDR3 is 13 residues long. Germline loops: CDR1 SGHVS, CDR2 FNYEAQ. The CDR3 region has the DNA TGTGCCAGCAGCTCCCGACAGGGGAACGAGCAGTACTTC. This sequence encodes CASSSRQGNEQYF.

V gene TRBV6-2 or TRBV6-3 combines with J gene TRBJ1-5, with D perhaps matching TRBD1 (6 bases). Between the trimmed V and J ends, which lost 0 bases and 6 bases, there was a span of 15 bases. The CDR3 totals 16 residues. Germline V gene sequence: CDR1 MNHEY, CDR2 SVGEGT. The CDR3 is CASSYSTGGGGQPQHF. The CDR3, as DNA: TGTGCCAGCAGTTACTCGACCGGGGGCGGAGGTCAGCCCCAGCATTTT.

The V gene is TRBV12-3 or TRBV12-4, the J gene TRBJ2-7; 8 bases map to TRBD1. The CDR3 is made up of 13 amino acids. The V segment lost 5 bases and the J segment 3 bases; nucleotides outside the gene matches: 3. CDR3 DNA sequence: TGTGCCAGCAGTCCCGGGACAGGCTACGAGCAGTACTTC. As protein: CASSPGTGYEQYF.

The chain has TRBV5-4 and TRBJ2-1; D is possibly TRBD2 (6 bases). The V end lost 3 bases, the J end lost 1 base, and 14 bases lay between the germline ends. The CDR3 runs to 16 residues. The germline V gene encodes CDR1 SGHNT and CDR2 YYREEE (reference sequence). The CDR3 spells CASSSGLSTSYNEQFF. The CDR3 DNA reads as TGTGCCAGCAGCTCAGGACTATCAACGTCCTACAATGAGCAGTTCTTC.

This clone was seen only a few times. The chain recombines TRBV5-1 with TRBJ2-1; D gene unclear. Trimming left V 4 bases short and J 7 bases short, with 12 bases between. CDR1 and CDR2 from the germline V gene are SGHRS and YFSETQ. There are 13 residues in the CDR3. The CDR3 region has the DNA TGCGCCAGCAGCCTTATCGAGCGAAATGAGCAGTTCTTC. Its translation: CASSLIERNEQFF.

This clone appeared once. The J gene is TRBJ2-7, the V gene TRBV3-1 (or the pseudogene TRBV3-2); TRBD2 matches at 10 bases. This CDR3 has 15 residues. CDR1 and CDR2 (germline): LGHDT, YNNKEL (reference sequence). V dropped 1 base and J dropped 3; count of bases not matched to a gene: 3. DNA of the CDR3: TGTGCCAGCAGCCAAGTATGGACTAGCGGCTACGAGCAGTACTTC. It yields the protein CASSQVWTSGYEQYF.